This section outlines one T cell receptor (beta chain) sequence together with its context. Authors' methods: Reference gene primer amplification in the assay estimated nucleated cell counts. Produced via immunoSEQ multiplex PCR; TCRdb's table is partial and in-frame only. The V and J calls and the clone size are those of that table, but D and trimming were determined from the DNA. The sample has around 100,000 clones; under 90% are singletons. V shed 0 bases and J shed 0 bases, with 4 bases lying between them. The germline gives CDR1 SGDLS, CDR2 YYNGEE. The CDR3 has 14 amino acids. The sample originates from a study of blood T cell repertoires in COVID-19. Study-wide context: The United States, Italy and Spain supplied acute and convalescent COVID-19 samples.

The sequenced sample consisted of peripheral blood. V usage is TRBV9 and J usage is TRBJ1-3; D is unclear. The sequence was obtained from a human donor in a cohort sampled during active COVID-19. The CDR3 DNA is TGTGCCAGCAGCGTAGGTAGCTCTGGAAACACCATATATTTT. Translated, it gives CASSVGSSGNTIYF.